This is a list of T cell receptor beta chains from one sample in a study of cytomegalovirus exposure and HLA in healthy donors. The protocol was immunoSEQ multiplex PCR, while the TCRdb copy is restricted to in-frame clones and leaves out a portion. Across around 60,000 clones, the top ten clones capture less than 4.5% of the sample. Sequencing was done on a sample of PBMCs. Receptor source: a woman aged 18-35 years in good health and CMV-seronegative. Both conserved end residues are part of each CDR3. The D gene is left open where the match is weak.

>TRBJ1-2|TRBV28|-
CASSLLSGDYGYTF
TGTGCCAGCAGTTTATTGAGCGGGGACTATGGCTACACCTTC
>TRBJ1-2|TRBV5-1|-
CASRPQSVQGDGYTF
TGCGCCAGCAGACCCCAGAGTGTACAGGGAGATGGCTACACCTTC
>TRBJ1-1|TRBV11-3|-
CASSLDLAGANTEAFF
TGTGCCAGCAGCTTAGATCTAGCAGGGGCGAACACTGAAGCTTTCTTT
>TRBJ2-1|TRBV27|-
CASTLSRGSYNEQFF
TGTGCCAGCACCTTATCCCGGGGCTCCTACAATGAGCAGTTCTTC
>TRBJ2-7|TRBV25-1|-
CASSEDKWRGYEQYF
TGTGCCAGCAGTGAAGATAAATGGCGGGGCTACGAGCAGTACTTC
>TRBJ2-1|TRBV5-6|-
CASSLVGEVYEQFF
TGTGCCAGCAGCTTGGTGGGGGAGGTCTATGAGCAGTTCTTC
>TRBJ1-1|TRBV5-1|TRBD1
CASSPGTGGTEAFF
TGCGCCAGCAGCCCTGGGACAGGGGGCACTGAAGCTTTCTTT
>TRBJ1-2|TRBV6-5|-
CASSYLGGYGYTF
TGTGCCAGCAGTTACCTGGGGGGGTATGGCTACACCTTC
>TRBJ1-1|TRBV7-9|TRBD1
CASSGGQGLNTEAFF
TGTGCCAGCAGCGGGGGACAGGGGCTGAACACTGAAGCTTTCTTT
>TRBJ1-2|TRBV30|-
CACPKLDGYTF
TGTGCCTGTCCGAAGCTCGATGGCTACACCTTC
>TRBJ2-2|TRBV6-5|-
CASSYSISRVELFF
TGTGCCAGCAGTTACTCCATCTCCCGAGTGGAGCTGTTTTTT
>TRBJ2-7|TRBV11-2|TRBD2
CASSLAAVGLGGYEQYF
TGTGCCAGCAGCTTAGCGGCGGTTGGACTAGGCGGCTACGAGCAGTACTTC
>TRBJ2-5|TRBV4-1|TRBD2
CASSPKTVAGGLGETQYF
TGCGCCAGCAGCCCAAAGACGGTAGCGGGGGGGCTGGGAGAGACCCAGTACTTC
>TRBJ1-1|TRBV7-6|-
CASSFWDTNTEAFF
TGTGCCAGCAGCTTTTGGGACACGAACACTGAAGCTTTCTTT
>TRBJ1-1|TRBV18|-
CASSPKYGSSEAFF
TGTGCCAGCTCACCAAAGTACGGTAGCTCAGAAGCTTTCTTT
>TRBJ2-7|TRBV5-5|TRBD2
CASSPGLAGVVYEQYF
TGTGCCAGCAGCCCCGGACTAGCGGGGGTCGTCTACGAGCAGTACTTC
>TRBJ1-2|TRBV6-5|TRBD1
CASSPVQGAPYGYTF
TGTGCCAGCAGCCCAGTCCAGGGGGCGCCCTATGGCTACACCTTC
>TRBJ1-1|TRBV7-6|-
CASSLGGASTEAFF
TGTGCCAGCAGCTTAGGGGGAGCTAGCACTGAAGCTTTCTTT
>TRBJ1-3|TRBV6-1|-
CASSAAVATIYF
TGTGCCAGCAGTGCGGCAGTAGCCACCATATATTTT
>TRBJ1-3|TRBV16|-
CASSQSVADSGNTIYF
TGTGCCAGCAGCCAATCGGTGGCGGACTCTGGAAACACCATATATTTT
>TRBJ2-5|TRBV5-1|TRBD2
CASSLRRTSGTQETQYF
TGCGCCAGCAGCCTGCGTAGGACTAGCGGGACCCAAGAGACCCAGTACTTC
>TRBJ2-7|TRBV7-9|-
CASSPGLSSYEQYF
TGTGCCAGCAGCCCGGGACTGAGTTCCTACGAGCAGTACTTC
>TRBJ2-2|TRBV25-1|TRBD2
CASRSLGEGPGELFF
TGTGCCAGCAGGTCTTTAGGGGAGGGCCCCGGGGAGCTGTTTTTT
>TRBJ2-1|TRBV6-5|-
CASSSHHSSYNEQFF
TGTGCCAGCAGTTCCCACCACAGCTCCTACAATGAGCAGTTCTTC
>TRBJ1-2|TRBV28|TRBD1
CASLEQGQGYTF
TGTGCCAGCCTTGAACAGGGGCAAGGCTACACCTTC
>TRBJ2-5|TRBV2|-
CASSEFTEEETQYF
TGTGCCAGCAGTGAGTTTACGGAGGAGGAGACCCAGTACTTC
>TRBJ1-1|TRBV19|-
CASSLTIGDLAFF
TGTGCCAGTAGTCTTACCATCGGGGATCTGGCTTTCTTT
>TRBJ2-7|TRBV13|-
CVSSPQRAARYEQYF
TGTGTCAGCAGCCCCCAGAGGGCAGCTCGGTACGAGCAGTACTTC
>TRBJ1-1|TRBV19|-
CASSPNSAGRAFF
TGTGCCAGTAGCCCAAACTCGGCAGGGCGCGCTTTCTTT
>TRBJ1-1|TRBV6-5|-
CASSYSAGGPAFF
TGTGCCAGCAGTTACTCGGCGGGCGGTCCTGCTTTCTTT
>TRBJ2-1|TRBV5-1|TRBD1
CASSLDGTGRDEQFF
TGCGCCAGCAGCTTGGATGGGACAGGGAGGGATGAGCAGTTCTTC
>TRBJ2-3|TRBV7-3|-
CASSSGTDTQYF
TGTGCCAGCAGCAGCGGCACAGATACGCAGTATTTT
>TRBJ2-7|TRBV25-1|-
CASSERGPGGDEQYF
TGTGCCAGCAGTGAAAGGGGTCCTGGTGGAGACGAGCAGTACTTC
>TRBJ2-7|TRBV15|-
CATSLMDSPYEQYF
TGTGCCACCAGCCTGATGGACAGTCCCTACGAGCAGTACTTC
>TRBJ1-6|TRBV5-1|-
CASQQAAVGSPLHF
TGCGCCAGTCAACAGGCGGCCGTCGGATCACCCCTCCACTTT
>TRBJ1-5|TRBV19|-
CASSLTVQEPQHF
TGTGCCAGTAGTCTCACGGTACAGGAGCCCCAGCATTTT
>TRBJ1-1|TRBV4-1|-
CASSPLNTEAFF
TGCGCCAGCAGCCCTCTGAACACTGAAGCTTTCTTT
>TRBJ2-7|TRBV7-8|-
CASSFRGSYEQYF
TGTGCCAGCAGCTTCAGGGGCTCCTACGAGCAGTACTTC
>TRBJ1-5|TRBV4-1|-
CASSLGGDQPQHF
TGCGCCAGCAGTCTTGGCGGAGATCAGCCCCAGCATTTT
>TRBJ2-1|TRBV5-1|TRBD2
CASSLGKRDSDNEQFF
TGCGCCAGCAGCTTGGGGAAGCGGGATTCCGACAATGAGCAGTTCTTC
>TRBJ2-7|TRBV6-1|TRBD1
CASSYGQGNYEQYF
TGTGCCAGCAGTTATGGACAGGGCAACTACGAGCAGTACTTC
>TRBJ1-2|TRBV28|-
CASSPQRLYGYTF
TGTGCCAGCAGTCCACAGAGACTATATGGCTACACCTTC
>TRBJ1-2|TRBV19|-
CASSKRLEPLSSYGYTF
TGTGCCAGTAGTAAGAGACTGGAGCCCCTCTCCAGCTATGGCTACACCTTC
>TRBJ2-7|TRBV5-7|-
CASSPTPRGNEQYF
TGTGCCAGCAGCCCAACCCCCAGGGGCAACGAGCAGTACTTC
>TRBJ1-5|TRBV6-6|TRBD1
CASRRTGGNQPQHF
TGTGCCAGCAGACGGACAGGGGGCAATCAGCCCCAGCATTTT
>TRBJ2-7|TRBV9|TRBD2
CASSVSSGSSYEQYF
TGTGCCAGCAGCGTAAGTAGCGGGAGCTCCTACGAGCAGTACTTC
>TRBJ1-1|TRBV11-3|-
CASSLERTEAFF
TGTGCCAGCAGCTTAGAGAGAACTGAAGCTTTCTTT
>TRBJ2-3|TRBV9|-
CASSPGTSTDTQYF
TGTGCCAGCAGCCCCGGGACTAGCACAGATACGCAGTATTTT
>TRBJ1-1|TRBV19|TRBD1
CASSTRQGWAFF
TGTGCCAGTAGTACCCGACAGGGTTGGGCTTTCTTT
>TRBJ2-1|TRBV25-1|TRBD1
CANSAPGTGLLYEQFF
TGTGCCAACAGTGCTCCCGGGACAGGGCTGCTCTATGAGCAGTTCTTC
>TRBJ2-2|TRBV11-3|-
CASTGQTGELFF
TGTGCCAGCACCGGACAGACCGGGGAGCTGTTTTTT
>TRBJ2-7|TRBV11-3|-
CASRSGSSYEQYF
TGTGCCTCTCGTAGCGGAAGCTCCTACGAGCAGTACTTC
>TRBJ2-1|TRBV4-1|TRBD2
CASSQRAGGPNEQFF
TGCGCCAGCAGCCAAAGAGCGGGGGGGCCCAATGAGCAGTTCTTC